This T cell receptor (beta chain) was captured in a study of cytomegalovirus exposure and HLA in healthy donors. The wider study: The same platform used for the roughly 600 first-cohort repertoires was also used for the roughly 130 validation repertoires, as a later analysis reported. Broader study findings: Cytomegalovirus-associated status was assigned to 164 TCR beta chains.

The donors were part of the roughly 130-subject validation cohort, which stood apart from the 666-subject first cohort. For this clone: Its target is unknown.

Trimming took 5 bases from V and 4 from J, leaving 11 bases between them. Germline V gene data show CDR1 as SNHLY and CDR2 as FYNNEI. This CDR3 contains 13 residues. Data came from immunoSEQ multiplex PCR; TCRdb stores just in-frame clones and leaves some out. The repertoire holds approximately 230,000 clones, about 90% seen once, with more than 10% in the top ten. The TCR comes from a man younger than 30 in good health and CMV-seropositive. V is TRBV2 and J is TRBJ1-1; D is unresolved. Sequencing input: PBMCs. The CDR3 DNA sequence: TGTGCCAGCAGTTATGGGTCGGGCACTGAAGCTTTCTTT. It yields the protein CASSYGSGTEAFF.